This T cell receptor (beta chain) was recovered during a study of OX40 agonist ivuxolimab in advanced cancers. For the study at large: Under the entry rules, prior anti-PD-1, anti-PD-L1 or anti-CTLA-4 therapy was allowed, and approximately 40% had some.

This table comes from immunoSEQ multiplex PCR, and its TCRdb copy is limited to in-frame clones, with some not included. Here the sample spans about 100,000 clones, approximately 90% being singletons. Trimming left V 6 bases short and J 7 bases short, with 22 bases between. Looked up from germline, CDR1 is MNHEY and CDR2 is SMNVEV (reference sequence). The CDR3 has 16 residues. The sequencing used CD4+ or CD8+ T cells sorted from blood, collected in a trial of the OX40 agonist ivuxolimab. This chain links TRBV27 with TRBJ1-5, with D possibly being TRBD1 (5 bases). This receptor was identified in an adult with an advanced solid tumor such as melanoma, head and neck, liver or kidney cancer. The CDR3 loop reads CASRKTGTAGPQPQHF. The CDR3 DNA reads as TGTGCCAGCAGGAAAACCGGGACGGCAGGGCCCCAGCCCCAGCATTTT.